The 16 T cell receptor beta chains below were found in one sample sequenced in a study of blood T cell repertoires in COVID-19 (dated by TCRdb to about 2020). Receptors were amplified or captured by the immunoSEQ multiplex PCR assay. TCRdb mirrors the immuneACCESS table, restricted to in-frame sequences. Some clones are absent from its copies; in checked studies, under half trace to an unresolved V gene, and the reason for the others is unknown. The sample includes roughly 170,000 clones, with about four fifths observed a single time. The top ten constitute over 9.5% of the sample. The sequencing sample was made of PBMCs or T cells enriched from blood (not recorded which). The receptors were gathered from a man aged 50 to 60 who had recovered from COVID-19.

The rearrangement joins TRBV3-1 (or the pseudogene TRBV3-2) to TRBJ2-3; 7 nucleotides line up with TRBD2. The trim removed 3 bases at V and 0 bases at J, leaving 6 bases unmatched. The CDR3 loop spans 16 amino acids. The germline gives CDR1 LGHDT, CDR2 YNNKEL (reference sequence). The CDR3 nucleotides read TGTGCCAGCAGCCAGTTAGCGGGTTCTAGCACAGATACGCAGTATTTT. It is translated as CASSQLAGSSTDTQYF.

J is TRBJ2-5 and V is TRBV7-2, with 10 bases identical to TRBD1. The CDR3 sequence is 16 residues long. The V gene end was trimmed by 5 bases and the J gene end by 4 bases; junction bases not matched to a gene: 10. Germline V gene sequence: CDR1 SGHTA, CDR2 FQGNSA. DNA for the CDR3: TGTGCCAGCAGCGCACCGACAGGGGGCCGTCGAGAGACCCAGTACTTC. It codes for CASSAPTGGRRETQYF. Drawing the rest from reference TRBV7-2 and TRBJ2-5, the complete variable domain is GAGVSQSPSNKVTEKGKDVELRCDPISGHTALYWYRQSLGQGLEFLIYFQGNSAPDKSGLPSDRFSAERTGGSVSTLTIQRTQQEDSAVYLCASSAPTGGRRETQYFGPGTRLLVL.

The rearrangement links TRBV9 to TRBJ2-3; the D gene is possibly TRBD2 (7 bases). Trimming removed 4 bases from V and 4 bases from J, with 16 bases in between. Germline V gene lookup returns CDR1 SGDLS and CDR2 YYNGEE. The CDR3 extends over 15 amino acids. The CDR3 sequence is CASSSGRGGADTQYF. Written as DNA, the CDR3 is TGTGCCAGCAGCTCGGGGAGGGGGGGCGCAGATACGCAGTATTTT.

This clone came up a few times. V and J are TRBV5-6 and TRBJ1-1, with 7 bases that match TRBD1. The J segment lost 6 bases and the V segment lost 2 bases, leaving 13 bases of the junction unmatched. The CDR3 totals 16 residues. CDR1 and CDR2 from the germline V gene are SGHDT and YYEEEE. The chain's CDR3 is CASSFGAGGRMAEAFF. CDR3 nucleotides: TGTGCCAGCAGCTTTGGGGCAGGGGGGCGGATGGCTGAAGCTTTCTTT.

This chain links TRBV2 with TRBJ2-7, with 14 bases fitting TRBD2. CDR1 and CDR2 (germline): SNHLY, FYNNEI. The CDR3 spans 15 residues. V lost 7 bases to trimming and J lost 7 bases; unmatched junction nucleotides: 9. The CDR3 here is CASNPTSGGAWEQYF. CDR3 sequence (DNA): TGTGCCAGCAATCCGACTAGCGGGGGGGCGTGGGAGCAGTACTTC.

To note about this clone: At one end, the junction sequence differs from germline, possibly due to a read error. This chain joins TRBV7-9 and TRBJ2-3; TRBD2 agrees at 9 bases. This CDR3 is 14 amino acids long. Germline values: CDR1 SEHNR, CDR2 FQNEAQ (reference sequence). CDR3 sequence (DNA): TGTGCCAGCAGCCTAGCGGGGAGGTCAGATACGCAGTATTTT. Its translation: CASSLAGRSDTQYF.

The CDR3 nucleotides are TGTGCCAGCAGCTTGGACTGGTACAATGAGCAGTTCTTC. Translating gives CASSLDWYNEQFF. The chain couples TRBV5-6 to TRBJ2-1; D is unresolved. The CDR3 runs 13 residues. CDR1 is SGHDT and CDR2 is YYEEEE in the germline V gene. Trimming pared 0 bases from V and 4 bases from J, leaving 5 bases between.

The gene calls are TRBV10-3 and TRBJ1-4; TRBD1 might be the D (5 bases). Germline CDR1 ENHRY, CDR2 SYGVKD. V lost 11 bases and J lost 5, with 15 bases in between. The CDR3 spans 13 residues. In nucleotides, the CDR3 is TGTGCCCCATATCCAGGGAGGAATGAAAAACTGTTTTTT. Encoded protein: CAPYPGRNEKLFF.

V gene TRBV7-2 combines with J gene TRBJ1-5, with 12 bases identical to TRBD1. The CDR3 extends over 16 amino acids. The germline CDR1 and CDR2 sequences are SGHTA and FQGNSA. The J segment lost 6 bases and the V segment lost 5 bases, leaving 8 bases of the junction unmatched. The DNA of the CDR3 is TGTGCCAGCAGCCCAACCGGGACAGGGGGCTTTCAGCCCCAGCATTTT. Amino acid sequence: CASSPTGTGGFQPQHF.

The CDR3 DNA follows: TGTGCCAGTAGTATCCGGGACGGGGGACTGGGAGCTTTCTTT. Its protein product is CASSIRDGGLGAFF. The rearrangement uses TRBV19 and TRBJ1-1, with D possibly being TRBD1 (5 bases). Looked up from germline, CDR1 is LNHDA and CDR2 is SQIVND (reference sequence). The CDR3 runs to 14 residues. V lost 3 bases, J lost 10 bases, and 18 bases lay in between.

The rearrangement joins TRBV5-4 to TRBJ2-7, with 9 bases identical to TRBD1. J lost 4 bases, V lost 4 bases, and 9 bases had no gene match. The germline V gene encodes CDR1 SGHNT and CDR2 YYREEE (reference sequence). The CDR3 covers 15 residues. CDR3 nucleotide sequence: TGTGCCAGCAGCCGAGGTGGGACAGGGATGTACGAGCAGTACTTC. Its protein is CASSRGGTGMYEQYF.

The rearrangement links TRBV11-2 to TRBJ1-4; TRBD1 aligns across 10 bases. This CDR3 region has 19 residues. V lost 1 base and J lost 5; bases outside the gene matches: 13. Germline V CDR1 and CDR2: SGHAT, FQNNGV. The CDR3 region has the DNA TGTGCCAGCAGCTTAGGGGACAGGGGATTTGGTCTCATGAATGAAAAACTGTTTTTT. It translates to CASSLGDRGFGLMNEKLFF.

This chain uses TRBV3-1 (or the pseudogene TRBV3-2) with TRBJ2-1; TRBD2 matches at 8 bases. This CDR3 is 15 amino acids long. Looked up from germline, CDR1 is LGHDT and CDR2 is YNNKEL (reference sequence). Losses at the gene ends were 4 bases for V and 8 bases for J; bases not matched to a gene: 10. Written as DNA, the CDR3 is TGTGCCAGCAGCCCGCCGGGGGGGCCGAACGATGAGCAGTTCTTC. This sequence encodes CASSPPGGPNDEQFF.

This chain joins TRBV10-2 and TRBJ2-6, with TRBD1 matching 7 bases. After removal of 7 bases from V and 2 bases from J, the junction contained 8 bases not matched to a gene. Germline values: CDR1 WSHSY, CDR2 SAAADI. The CDR3 sequence is 16 residues long. CDR3 coding DNA: TGCGCCAGCACAGGAGGCAGGGGGACTGGGGCCAACGTCCTGACTTTC. As protein: CASTGGRGTGANVLTF.

Turning to this clone: One end of the junction is discordant with germline, which a read error may explain. The chain is built from TRBV12-3 or TRBV12-4 and TRBJ1-3, with TRBD1 matching over 8 bases. This CDR3 contains 12 residues. Written as DNA, the CDR3 is TGTGCCAGCAGTTTAAAGGTTGGACAGGGAGAATTT. It translates to CASSLKVGQGEF.

This clone has just a few counts. The chain carries TRBV5-1 and TRBJ1-1; D call uncertain. Trimming took 0 bases from V and 0 from J, leaving 9 bases between them. CDR3 length: 15 residues. The germline CDR1 and CDR2 sequences are SGHRS and YFSETQ. CDR3 DNA sequence: TGCGCCAGCAGCTTGGGCATGAGCATGAACACTGAAGCTTTCTTT. This sequence encodes CASSLGMSMNTEAFF.